What follows are 19 T cell receptor beta chains derived from one specimen sequenced in a study of identical twins. In TCRdb, the 5' RACE reads were re-called with MiXCR into one record per CDR3 protein. This sample has about 100,000 distinct CDR3 sequences, with roughly 6% found just once. The sample taken for sequencing was memory T cells sorted from blood. These receptors originate from a woman between 50 and 59 years old in good health.

This clonotype was counted many times. V is TRBV6-5 and J is TRBJ2-2, with a possible D match to TRBD1 (6 bases). Trimming removed 2 bases from V and 2 bases from J, with 9 bases in between. The CDR3 has 15 amino acids. The germline gives CDR1 MNHEY, CDR2 SVGAGI. CDR3 in DNA: TGTGCCAGCAGTTACGGGACACGAAACACCGGGGAGCTGTTTTTT. It specifies CASSYGTRNTGELFF.

This clonotype has ten or more counts. The chain links TRBV7-7 to TRBJ2-2, with 8 bases fitting TRBD2. Germline-derived CDR1 and CDR2 are SSHAT and FNYEAQ (reference sequence). There are 16 residues in the CDR3. The junction had 1 base not matched to a gene; V was cut back by 0 bases and J by 1 base. CDR3 sequence reads: CASSLAAGENTGELFF. DNA of the CDR3: TGTGCCAGCAGCTTAGCAGCGGGAGAGAACACCGGGGAGCTGTTTTTT.

The rearrangement joins TRBV3-1 to TRBJ2-3, with TRBD2 identical over 8 bases. This CDR3 has 15 amino acids. Germline V gene data show CDR1 as LGHDT and CDR2 as YNNKEL (reference sequence). Trimming removed 0 bases from V and 6 bases from J; junction bases left unmatched: 5. Here the CDR3 DNA reads TGTGCCAGCAGCCAAGAATGGGGACTAGGGGATACGCAGTATTTT. Translation gives CASSQEWGLGDTQYF.

The gene calls are TRBV27 and TRBJ1-5; D is undetermined. This CDR3 comprises 14 residues. Germline V gene sequence: CDR1 MNHEY, CDR2 SMNVEV (reference sequence). V gave up 3 bases and J gave up 3 bases, with 9 bases separating them. Here the CDR3 DNA reads TGTGCCAGCAGTTTTCGTGGTCTCAATCAGCCCCAGCATTTT. It specifies CASSFRGLNQPQHF.

This clonotype was observed many times. The chain employs TRBV4-1 and TRBJ2-3, with TRBD2 as a possible D gene (5 bases). V was pared by 0 bases and J by 4 bases, with 17 bases between. Germline V gene lookup returns CDR1 MGHRA and CDR2 YSYEKL. This CDR3 region has 17 residues. CDR3 residues: CASSQDGRSERADTQYF. DNA of the CDR3: TGCGCCAGCAGCCAAGATGGGCGCAGTGAGAGGGCAGATACGCAGTATTTT.

V is TRBV6-1 and J is TRBJ1-2; the D is unclear. Trimming left V 2 bases short and J 3 bases short, with 7 bases between. This CDR3 has 13 amino acids. The germline V gene encodes CDR1 MNHNS and CDR2 SASEGT. CDR3 amino acids: CASSESGDYGYTF. CDR3 nucleotide sequence: TGTGCCAGCAGTGAATCAGGAGACTATGGCTACACCTTC.

Ten or more counts support this clonotype. The chain uses TRBV3-1 and TRBJ2-5; possibly TRBD2 for D (5 bases). Germline V CDR1 and CDR2: LGHDT, YNNKEL (reference sequence). Trimming stripped 0 bases from V and 0 bases from J, with 8 bases between. This CDR3 is 15 amino acids long. In DNA, the CDR3 is TGTGCCAGCAGCCAAGATGGGCGGGACCAAGAGACCCAGTACTTC. This codes for CASSQDGRDQETQYF.

This clonotype showed up many times. Here the CDR3 DNA reads TGTGCCAGCAGCGAGACTCTTTACGAGCAGTACTTC. Translated, it gives CASSETLYEQYF. The chain couples TRBV7-9 to TRBJ2-7; D call uncertain. CDR1 and CDR2 (germline): SEHNR, FQNEAQ (reference sequence). The V gene lost 5 bases and the J gene lost 4 bases, with 9 bases spanning the gap. The CDR3 totals 12 residues.

The chain employs TRBV20-1 and TRBJ1-1, with D uncertain. The CDR3 covers 13 residues. Trimming took off 3 bases at V and 2 bases at J, with 10 bases between the two ends. CDR1 and CDR2 from the germline V gene are DFQATT and SNEGSKA (reference sequence). Here the CDR3 reads CSASGPINTEAFF. The DNA of the CDR3 is TGCAGTGCTAGTGGGCCTATCAACACTGAAGCTTTCTTT.

The sample holds a few counts of this clonotype. CDR3 sequence reads: CASSQRPGTSGNNEQFF. CDR3 DNA sequence: TGTGCCAGCAGCCAGCGCCCCGGGACTAGCGGGAACAATGAGCAGTTCTTC. The chain recombines TRBV12-3 or TRBV12-4 with TRBJ2-1; TRBD2 matches at 13 bases. The CDR3 contains 17 residues. V gave up 6 bases and J gave up 5 bases; unmatched junction bases: 10.

This clonotype was observed at least ten times. This chain connects TRBV12-3 or TRBV12-4 to TRBJ1-2; TRBD1 agrees at 9 bases. CDR3 length equals 14 residues. Trimming took 6 bases from V and 2 from J; bases not matched to a gene: 4. The CDR3 DNA is TGTGCCAGCAGGGGAGGGACAGGGAACTATGGCTACACCTTC. It is translated as CASRGGTGNYGYTF.

This clonotype was picked up many times. The J gene is TRBJ1-1, the V gene TRBV12-3 or TRBV12-4; 9 nucleotides line up with TRBD1. The ends lost 4 bases at V and 4 bases at J; junction bases unmatched: 4. This CDR3 region has 14 residues. The CDR3 DNA sequence: TGTGCCAGCAGTTCGGGACAGGGATCCACTGAAGCTTTCTTT. It is translated as CASSSGQGSTEAFF.

At least ten counts were recorded for this clonotype. The rearrangement joins TRBV5-1 to TRBJ1-6; D unclear. This CDR3 region has 13 residues. CDR1 SGHRS and CDR2 YFSETQ come from the germline V gene. Trimming took off 0 bases at V and 17 bases at J, with 15 bases between the two ends. CDR3 in amino acids: CASSLDGSGLVHF. The CDR3, as DNA: TGCGCCAGCAGCTTGGACGGTTCCGGCCTTGTCCACTTT.

The sample holds many counts of this clonotype. The chain recombines TRBV20-1 with TRBJ2-7, with a weak D call TRBD2 (6 bases). V lost 4 bases to trimming and J lost 4 bases, with 17 bases between them. The CDR3 totals 14 residues. CDR1 and CDR2 (germline): DFQATT, SNEGSKA (reference sequence). The DNA for the CDR3 is TGCAGTGCTACGCCCGCTGGGACTTCTTACGAGCAGTACTTC. Its protein product is CSATPAGTSYEQYF.

This clonotype has ten or more counts. CDR3 region: CASRGGQGGDEQFF. The CDR3 DNA is TGTGCCAGCAGGGGTGGACAGGGAGGTGATGAGCAGTTCTTC. V and J are TRBV28 and TRBJ2-1; 8 nucleotides line up with TRBD1. The germline gives CDR1 MDHEN, CDR2 SYDVKM. V was clipped by 6 bases and J by 8 bases; unmatched bases: 9. This CDR3 comprises 14 residues. The variable domain in full, with the rest retrieved from reference TRBV28 and TRBJ2-1, is DVKVTQSSRYLVKRTGEKVFLECVQDMDHENMFWYRQDPGLGLRLIYFSYDVKMKEKGDIPEGYSVSREKKERFSLILESASTNQTSMYLCASRGGQGGDEQFFGPGTRLTVL.

In its sample, this clonotype is medium-sized. CDR3 bases: TGCGCCAGCAGCACACAGGGGCTGGGGGCCAAAAACATTCAGTACTTC. The encoded protein is CASSTQGLGAKNIQYF. V and J are TRBV5-1 and TRBJ2-4; 7 bases fit TRBD1. The CDR3 has 16 amino acids. V dropped 4 bases and J dropped 1; count of bases not matched to a gene: 8. CDR1 is SGHRS and CDR2 is YFSETQ in the germline V gene.

This clonotype was found many times. This rearrangement joins TRBV12-3 or TRBV12-4 to TRBJ2-1, with TRBD2 as a possible D gene (6 bases). Trimming took off 1 base at V and 9 bases at J, with 13 bases between the two ends. There are 14 residues in the CDR3. CDR3 in DNA: TGTGCCAGCAGTTTAGTCACAGGAGGGAGTGAGCAGTTCTTC. It encodes CASSLVTGGSEQFF.

This clonotype was counted many times. This rearrangement joins TRBV6-5 to TRBJ2-3, with 12 bases aligning to TRBD2. J lost 6 bases, V lost 6 bases, and 10 bases had no gene match. The V gene's germline CDR1 is MNHEY and CDR2 SVGAGI. There are 16 residues in the CDR3. DNA of the CDR3: TGTGCCAGCAGCCAACGACTAGCGGGAGCCCCCGATACGCAGTATTTT. Translating it yields CASSQRLAGAPDTQYF.

This clonotype has at least ten counts. This chain uses TRBV20-1 with TRBJ1-4, with 7 bases lining up with TRBD1. V shed 5 bases, J shed 6 bases, and the junction held 6 bases outside the gene matches. Germline V gene lookup returns CDR1 DFQATT and CDR2 SNEGSKA (reference sequence). The CDR3 is made up of 13 amino acids. CDR3 in DNA: TGCAGTGCTCGGGACAGCGATCATGAAAAACTGTTTTTT. Amino acid sequence: CSARDSDHEKLFF.